This is a list of T cell receptor beta chains from one sample in a study of blood T cells in healthy people across ages. TCRdb re-called the 5' RACE reads through MiXCR, storing one row per CDR3 protein. Among nearly 800,000 distinct CDR3 sequences listed, around 50% were seen once. Sequencing input: blood. All receptors come from a man aged 40-55 years in good health. Both conserved end residues are part of each CDR3. D genes are given only for firm matches. Expanded clones get a size class; other rows say once, few or many, or leave the size out.

TRBJ1-6	NA	NA	TRBV5-6	CASSPPTMGGYNSPLHF	TGTGCCAGCAGCCCCCCCACCATGGGGGGTTATAATTCACCCCTCCACTTT
TRBJ2-5	NA	NA	TRBV25-1	CASSEVPGKETQYF	TGTGCCAGCAGTGAGGTCCCAGGGAAGGAGACCCAGTACTTC
TRBJ2-3	TRBD2	NA	TRBV29-1	CSVSISGGSTDTQYF	TGCAGCGTTTCCATTAGCGGGGGGAGCACAGATACGCAGTATTTT
TRBJ2-5	TRBD1	NA	TRBV7-2	CASSPQTGTQETQYF	TGTGCCAGCAGCCCCCAGACAGGGACCCAAGAGACCCAGTACTTC
TRBJ2-5	NA	few	TRBV5-1	CASRRGLDQETQYF	TGCGCCAGCAGACGGGGGTTGGACCAAGAGACCCAGTACTTC
TRBJ1-4	NA	NA	TRBV12-3/TRBV12-4	CASSLAVFSEKLFF	TGTGCCAGCAGTTTGGCAGTATTCTCTGAAAAACTGTTTTTT
TRBJ2-5	NA	NA	TRBV24-1	CATSEGRDEETQYF	TGTGCCACCAGTGAAGGCAGGGACGAAGAGACCCAGTACTTC
TRBJ1-6	TRBD1	few	TRBV12-3/TRBV12-4	CASSLRRGTGDSPLHF	TGTGCCAGCAGTCTGCGGCGAGGGACAGGGGATTCACCCCTCCACTTT
TRBJ1-2	NA	once	TRBV7-8	CASSLAAVASGYTF	TGTGCCAGCAGCTTAGCGGCCGTTGCTAGCGGCTACACCTTC
TRBJ1-2	TRBD1	NA	TRBV10-2	CASSDSGQGTLRYTF	TGCGCCAGCAGTGACTCCGGACAGGGGACATTACGCTACACCTTC
TRBJ2-3	NA	NA	TRBV7-2	CASSLGTTRGDTQYF	TGTGCCAGCAGCTTAGGGACCACACGGGGAGATACGCAGTATTTT
TRBJ2-7	NA	few	TRBV20-1	CSARDPRSTYEQYF	TGCAGTGCTAGAGATCCCCGAAGCACCTACGAGCAGTACTTC
TRBJ2-1	NA	few	TRBV2	CASRPSSYNEQFF	TGTGCCAGCAGGCCAAGCTCCTACAATGAGCAGTTCTTC
TRBJ2-5	NA	once	TRBV5-1	CASSLDQLQETQYF	TGCGCCAGCAGCTTGGATCAGTTACAAGAGACCCAGTACTTC